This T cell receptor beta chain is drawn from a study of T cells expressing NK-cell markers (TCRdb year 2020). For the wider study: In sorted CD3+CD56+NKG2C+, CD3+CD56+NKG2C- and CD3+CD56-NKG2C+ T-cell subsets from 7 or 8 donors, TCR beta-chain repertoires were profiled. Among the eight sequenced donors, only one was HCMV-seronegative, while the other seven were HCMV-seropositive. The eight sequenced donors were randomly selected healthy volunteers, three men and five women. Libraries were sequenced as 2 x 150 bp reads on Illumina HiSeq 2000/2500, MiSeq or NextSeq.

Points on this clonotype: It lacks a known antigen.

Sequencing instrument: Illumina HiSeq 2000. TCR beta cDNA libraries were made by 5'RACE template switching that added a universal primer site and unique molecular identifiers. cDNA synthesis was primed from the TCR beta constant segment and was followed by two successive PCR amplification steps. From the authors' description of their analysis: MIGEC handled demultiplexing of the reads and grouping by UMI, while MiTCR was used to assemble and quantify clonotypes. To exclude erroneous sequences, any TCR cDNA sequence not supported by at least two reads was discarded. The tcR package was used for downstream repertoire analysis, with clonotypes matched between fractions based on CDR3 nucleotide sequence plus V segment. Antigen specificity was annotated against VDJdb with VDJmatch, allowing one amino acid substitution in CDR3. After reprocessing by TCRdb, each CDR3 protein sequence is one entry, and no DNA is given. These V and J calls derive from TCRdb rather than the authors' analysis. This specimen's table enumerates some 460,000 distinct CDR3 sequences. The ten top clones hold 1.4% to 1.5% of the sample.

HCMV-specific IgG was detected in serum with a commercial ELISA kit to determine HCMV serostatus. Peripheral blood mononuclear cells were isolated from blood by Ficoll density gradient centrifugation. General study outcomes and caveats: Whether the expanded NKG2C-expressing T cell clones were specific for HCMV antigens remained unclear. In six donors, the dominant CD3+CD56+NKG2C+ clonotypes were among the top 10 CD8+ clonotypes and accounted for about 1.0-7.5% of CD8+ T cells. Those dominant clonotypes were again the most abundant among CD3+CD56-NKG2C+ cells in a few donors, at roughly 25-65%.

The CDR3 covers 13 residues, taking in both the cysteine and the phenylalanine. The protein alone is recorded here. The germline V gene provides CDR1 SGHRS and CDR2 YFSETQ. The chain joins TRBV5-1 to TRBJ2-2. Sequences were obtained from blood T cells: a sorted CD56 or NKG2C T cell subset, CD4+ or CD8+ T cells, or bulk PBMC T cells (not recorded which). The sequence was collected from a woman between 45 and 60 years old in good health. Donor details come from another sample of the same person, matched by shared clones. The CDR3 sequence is CASGISNTGELFF.